This TCR beta chain was identified during a study of blood T cell repertoires in COVID-19. TCRdb's table, derived via immunoSEQ multiplex PCR, lists solely in-frame clones and lacks some. The sample carries 200,000 to 250,000 clones, about 87% recorded once. Unmatched junction bases numbered 6, after V lost 5 bases and J lost 0 bases. Germline V lookup: CDR1 SGHTA, CDR2 FQGNSA. This CDR3 is 15 amino acids long. The chain employs TRBV7-2 and TRBJ2-7; TRBD1 aligns across 8 bases. The receptor was isolated from a man between 25 and 39 years old with COVID-19, enrolled during active disease. Input material: peripheral blood. CDR3 in amino acids: CASSTGTGLSYEQYF. CDR3 DNA: TGTGCCAGCAGCACCGGGACAGGACTCTCCTACGAGCAGTACTTC. Drawing the rest from reference TRBV7-2 and TRBJ2-7, the complete variable domain is GAGVSQSPSNKVTEKGKDVELRCDPISGHTALYWYRQSLGQGLEFLIYFQGNSAPDKSGLPSDRFSAERTGGSVSTLTIQRTQQEDSAVYLCASSTGTGLSYEQYFGPGTRLTVT.